This TCR beta chain derives from a study of identical twins. General study results and limits: Modelling underestimated the level of out-of-frame TCR alpha sharing observed in monozygotic twins. There were fewer insertions in abundant cord blood beta clonotypes, but memory repertoires showed no such pattern. The study based its conclusions on cross-sectional statistical analysis and did not follow the same donors.

TCRdb re-called the 5' RACE reads with MiXCR, one entry per CDR3 protein. The sample has 460,000 or so distinct CDR3 sequences; around 14% are singletons. On this clonotype: Its matching antigen is unknown.

The CDR3 totals 16 residues. Per the germline V gene, CDR1 is MGHDK and CDR2 is SYGVNS. Trimming removed 1 base at V and 2 bases at J, with 13 bases between. This sample also belongs to another study, concerning yellow fever vaccine responses in identical twins.

This chain links TRBV25-1 with TRBJ2-3; possible D gene TRBD1, 6 bases. The sequence derives from a woman aged 18 to 35 in good health. The specimen was CD4+ T cells sorted from blood. The CDR3 bases are TGTGCCAGCAGTGAATTAGGTAGGACAGCCACAGATACGCAGTATTTT. Translated, it gives CASSELGRTATDTQYF.